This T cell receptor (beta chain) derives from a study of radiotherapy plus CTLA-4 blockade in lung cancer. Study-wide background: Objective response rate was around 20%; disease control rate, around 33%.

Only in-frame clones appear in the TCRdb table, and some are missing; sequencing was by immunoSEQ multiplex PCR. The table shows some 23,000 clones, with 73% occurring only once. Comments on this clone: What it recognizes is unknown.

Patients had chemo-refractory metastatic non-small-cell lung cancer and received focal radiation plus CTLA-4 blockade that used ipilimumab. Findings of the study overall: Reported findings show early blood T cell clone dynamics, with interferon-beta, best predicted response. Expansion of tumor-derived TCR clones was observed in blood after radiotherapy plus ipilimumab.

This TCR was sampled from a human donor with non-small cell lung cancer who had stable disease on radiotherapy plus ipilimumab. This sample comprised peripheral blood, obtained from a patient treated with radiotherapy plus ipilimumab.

CDR3 nucleotide sequence: TGTGCCAGCAGTGATGGTTACTCCTACAATGAGCAGTTCTTC. This codes for CASSDGYSYNEQFF. The chain joins TRBV6-1 to TRBJ2-1; no definite D call. Trimming cost V 3 bases and J 0 bases, with 6 bases left between them. This CDR3 has 14 residues. In germline, CDR1 is MNHNS, CDR2 SASEGT.